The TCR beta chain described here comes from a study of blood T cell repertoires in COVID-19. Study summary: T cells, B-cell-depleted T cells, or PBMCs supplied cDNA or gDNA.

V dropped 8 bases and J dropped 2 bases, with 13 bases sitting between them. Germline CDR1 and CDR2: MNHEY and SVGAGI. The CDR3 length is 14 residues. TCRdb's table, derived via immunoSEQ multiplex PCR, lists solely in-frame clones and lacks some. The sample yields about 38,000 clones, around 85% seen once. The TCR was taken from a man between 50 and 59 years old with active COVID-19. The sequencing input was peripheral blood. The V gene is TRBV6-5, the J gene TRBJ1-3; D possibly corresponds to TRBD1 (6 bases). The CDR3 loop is CASGRGGPGNTIYF. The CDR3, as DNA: TGTGCCAGCGGGAGGGGGGGGCCTGGAAACACCATATATTTT.